These 12 T cell receptor beta chains were sequenced from one sample in a study of cytomegalovirus exposure and HLA in healthy donors. Sequencing was performed with immunoSEQ multiplex PCR; in TCRdb, only in-frame clones are kept and a portion is missing. The table lists 120,000 to 150,000 clones, 80% to 90% of them singletons. The material sequenced was PBMCs. These receptors originate from a woman under 30 in good health and CMV-seropositive.

The chain joins TRBV14 to TRBJ2-1; 9 bases map to TRBD1. The CDR3 runs to 14 residues. Germline V gene data show CDR1 as SGHDN and CDR2 as FVKESK. Unmatched junction bases numbered 1, after V lost 2 bases and J lost 5 bases. CDR3 region: CASSQWDRDNEQFF. In nucleotides, the CDR3 is TGTGCCAGCAGCCAATGGGACAGGGACAATGAGCAGTTCTTC.

The chain joins TRBV13 to TRBJ1-2; 9 bases are shared with TRBD1. Germline CDR1 and CDR2: PRHDT and FYEKMQ (reference sequence). This CDR3 is built from 15 residues. Unmatched junction bases numbered 7, after V lost 5 bases and J lost 3 bases. In nucleotides, the CDR3 is TGTGCCAGCAGCCCCCGGACAGGGGACCACTATGGCTACACCTTC. This sequence encodes CASSPRTGDHYGYTF.

The gene calls are TRBV5-6 and TRBJ1-4; D unclear. Trimming stripped 4 bases from V and 0 bases from J, with 13 bases between. The CDR3 sequence is 16 residues long. The germline gives CDR1 SGHDT, CDR2 YYEEEE. Here the CDR3 reads CASSGLTGATNEKLFF. CDR3 DNA sequence: TGTGCCAGCAGCGGACTGACCGGTGCAACTAATGAAAAACTGTTTTTT.

The J gene is TRBJ1-1, the V gene TRBV4-1; a weak D match, TRBD1 (5 bases). Per germline, CDR1 MGHRA and CDR2 YSYEKL. The CDR3 sequence is 14 residues long. Trimming shortened V by 4 bases and J by 1 base, and 10 bases separated the two germline ends. CDR3 in amino acids: CASSREDRNTEAFF. The DNA for the CDR3 is TGCGCCAGCAGCCGAGAAGACAGGAACACTGAAGCTTTCTTT.

The chain joins TRBV29-1 to TRBJ1-1, with D possibly TRBD1 on 5 matching bases. The CDR3 contains 16 residues. Trimming stripped 0 bases from V and 2 bases from J, with 16 bases between. Germline CDR1 and CDR2: SQVTM and ANQGSEA. The CDR3 DNA reads as TGCAGCGTTGAAGACCCGGTATCGGGGGAAAACACTGAAGCTTTCTTT. This translates into CSVEDPVSGENTEAFF.

The chain uses TRBV14 and TRBJ1-5; D is possibly TRBD1 (5 bases). Trimming left V 4 bases short and J 2 bases short, with 9 bases between. This CDR3 region has 14 residues. Germline CDR1 and CDR2: SGHDN and FVKESK. CDR3 in DNA: TGTGCCAGCAGCCGTTGGGGGGGCAATCAGCCCCAGCATTTT. It encodes CASSRWGGNQPQHF.

V and J are TRBV7-8 and TRBJ1-1, with 7 bases aligning to TRBD1. Germline V gene sequence: CDR1 SGHVS, CDR2 FQNEAQ. The CDR3 length is 13 residues. With V trimmed by 5 bases and J by 10 bases, 10 bases remained unmatched. CDR3 residues: CASSQTLQGLAFF. DNA of the CDR3: TGTGCCAGCAGCCAGACTTTACAGGGGTTAGCTTTCTTT. Using reference TRBV7-8 and TRBJ1-1 for the parts outside the CDR3, the full variable domain is GAGVSQSPRYKVAKRGQDVALRCDPISGHVSLFWYQQALGQGPEFLTYFQNEAQLDKSGLPSDRFFAERPEGSVSTLKIQRTQQEDSAVYLCASSQTLQGLAFFGQGTRLTVV.

The V and J genes are TRBV5-1 and TRBJ2-7, with TRBD1 matching over 7 bases. CDR1 is SGHRS and CDR2 is YFSETQ in the germline V gene. This CDR3 has 14 residues. After removal of 2 bases from V and 2 bases from J, the junction contained 4 bases not matched to a gene. CDR3 sequence (DNA): TGCGCCAGCAGCTTTAAGGGACAGACCTACGAGCAGTACTTC. This codes for CASSFKGQTYEQYF. The full variable domain, in which reference TRBV5-1 and TRBJ2-7 provide the parts outside the CDR3, is KAGVTQTPRYLIKTRGQQVTLSCSPISGHRSVSWYQQTPGQGLQFLFEYFSETQRNKGNFPGRFSGRQFSNSRSEMNVSTLELGDSALYLCASSFKGQTYEQYFGPGTRLTVT.

The chain recombines TRBV2 with TRBJ2-1, with 13 bases lining up with TRBD2. Germline lookup yields CDR1 SNHLY and CDR2 FYNNEI. The CDR3 spans 15 residues. With 6 bases clipped from V and 1 base from J, the junction kept 0 bases outside the gene matches. This chain's CDR3 is CASRGLAGSYNEQFF. CDR3 sequence (DNA): TGTGCCAGCAGGGGACTAGCGGGATCCTACAATGAGCAGTTCTTC.

V is TRBV28 and J is TRBJ1-6; no definite D call. Germline-derived CDR1 and CDR2 are MDHEN and SYDVKM. V lost 5 bases, J lost 0 bases, and 11 bases lay in between. There are 16 residues in the CDR3. As DNA, the CDR3 is TGTGCCAGCAGTCCGGTGGGCAGCTCCTATAATTCACCCCTCCACTTT. It codes for CASSPVGSSYNSPLHF.

V usage is TRBV5-6 and J usage is TRBJ2-1; tentative D call: TRBD2 (5 bases). The CDR3 length is 16 residues. Per the germline V gene, CDR1 is SGHDT and CDR2 is YYEEEE. V lost 1 base, J lost 6 bases, and 17 bases lay in between. The CDR3 bases are TGTGCCAGCAGCTTGTTGAGCCGGCGAGGGCGCAATGAGCAGTTCTTC. Translated: CASSLLSRRGRNEQFF.

The table lists this clone with a count of one. V and J are TRBV2 and TRBJ2-2; D perhaps matches TRBD1 (6 bases). Trimming took off 5 bases at V and 4 bases at J, with 17 bases between the two ends. CDR3 length: 16 residues. CDR1 is SNHLY and CDR2 is FYNNEI in the germline V gene. The CDR3: CASSKTALQGTGELFF. The CDR3 coding sequence is TGTGCCAGCAGTAAGACAGCTCTACAGGGCACCGGGGAGCTGTTTTTT.